A single sample is the source of the 28 T cell receptor beta chains below, sequenced in a study of identical twins. TCRdb itself ran the 5' RACE reads through MiXCR, one entry per CDR3 protein. The repertoire holds about 690,000 distinct CDR3 sequences, with around 6% as singletons. Sequenced material: naive T cells sorted from blood. The receptors come from a man younger than 35 in good health.

This clonotype has ten or more counts. The chain recombines TRBV12-3 or TRBV12-4 with TRBJ1-5; weak D call: TRBD1 (5 bases). The germline V and J ends were trimmed by 8 bases and 5 bases, with 13 bases remaining between them. This CDR3 region has 13 residues. CDR3 bases: TGTGCCAGCGGGGCGGGAAGAGATCAGCCCCAGCATTTT. Its protein is CASGAGRDQPQHF.

This clonotype was picked up a small number of times. V is TRBV7-9 and J is TRBJ2-7, with 8 positions matching TRBD1. The germline V gene has CDR1 SEHNR and CDR2 FQNEAQ (reference sequence). This CDR3 contains 16 residues. The V segment lost 1 base and the J segment 2 bases; nucleotides outside the gene matches: 7. The CDR3 DNA follows: TGTGCCAGCAGCTTAGGGGGTTCGGACAGGGCCTACGAGCAGTACGTC. This encodes CASSLGGSDRAYEQYV.

This clonotype turned up a few times. The J gene is TRBJ2-1, the V gene TRBV5-1; 11 positions agree with TRBD1. CDR3 length: 15 amino acids. V gave up 4 bases and J gave up 5 bases; unmatched junction bases: 5. Germline CDR1 SGHRS, CDR2 YFSETQ. In nucleotides, the CDR3 is TGCGCCAGCAGCGGGACAGGGGGTCAGGACAATGAGCAGTTCTTC. This codes for CASSGTGGQDNEQFF.

This clonotype came up many times. The chain joins TRBV12-3 or TRBV12-4 to TRBJ2-3; 10 bases are shared with TRBD2. The CDR3 sequence is 16 residues long. The V and J ends lost 5 bases and 2 bases, in that order; junction bases with no gene match: 7. Here the CDR3 reads CASSVGLAALTDTQYF. DNA for the CDR3: TGTGCCAGCAGTGTAGGACTAGCGGCCCTCACAGATACGCAGTATTTT.

The sample holds many counts of this clonotype. The chain employs TRBV28 and TRBJ2-1; weak D call: TRBD2 (6 bases). The CDR3 has 14 amino acids. V lost 2 bases to trimming and J lost 7 bases, with 12 bases between them. Per the germline V gene, CDR1 is MDHEN and CDR2 is SYDVKM. The CDR3 reads CASSLAGSLNEQFF. The CDR3, as DNA: TGTGCCAGCAGTTTAGCGGGATCGTTAAATGAGCAGTTCTTC.

Only a few counts were recorded for this clonotype. The chain is built from TRBV7-2 and TRBJ2-3; D possibly corresponds to TRBD2 (6 bases). CDR3 length: 15 residues. V gave up 6 bases and J gave up 6 bases, with 19 bases separating them. Germline V gene sequence: CDR1 SGHTA, CDR2 FQGNSA. The CDR3 here is CASSYRDSSFDTQYF. As DNA, the CDR3 is TGTGCCAGCAGTTACCGGGACTCGAGTTTTGATACGCAGTATTTT.

This chain uses TRBV27 with TRBJ2-5; D may be TRBD2 (6 bases). Trimming shortened V by 1 base and J by 5 bases, and 11 bases separated the two germline ends. Germline values: CDR1 MNHEY, CDR2 SMNVEV (reference sequence). The CDR3 sequence is 14 residues long. This CDR3 reads CASSLLASDETQYF. The CDR3 DNA sequence: TGTGCCAGCAGTTTATTGGCTAGCGACGAGACCCAGTACTTC.

This clonotype has ten or more counts. The chain combines TRBV20-1 with TRBJ2-3, with 7 bases lining up with TRBD2. Germline CDR1 DFQATT, CDR2 SNEGSKA (reference sequence). The ends lost 3 bases at V and 3 bases at J; junction bases unmatched: 0. This CDR3 comprises 12 residues. CDR3 nucleotides: TGCAGTGCTAGCGGGAGGACAGATACGCAGTATTTT. It yields the protein CSASGRTDTQYF.

This clonotype was counted ten times or more. The chain links TRBV5-1 to TRBJ2-7; D is undetermined. CDR3 length equals 14 residues. From germline, CDR1 is SGHRS and CDR2 YFSETQ. Trimming cost V 0 bases and J 3 bases, with 10 bases left between them. In DNA, the CDR3 is TGCGCCAGCAGCTTGGGATTAGGCGACTACGAGCAGTACGTC. As protein: CASSLGLGDYEQYV.

The rearrangement uses TRBV29-1 and TRBJ2-2; D call uncertain. There are 12 residues in the CDR3. Germline loops: CDR1 SQVTM, CDR2 ANQGSEA. V lost 6 bases and J lost 6, with 11 bases in between. CDR3 sequence: CSVVLGAGELFF. The CDR3, as DNA: TGCAGCGTCGTTTTAGGAGCCGGGGAGCTGTTTTTT.

This clonotype has just a few counts. The chain carries TRBV7-7 and TRBJ2-2; D gene uncertain. The CDR3 length is 13 residues. V dropped 3 bases and J dropped 7 bases, with 9 bases sitting between them. Germline loops: CDR1 SSHAT, CDR2 FNYEAQ (reference sequence). The CDR3 DNA follows: TGTGCCAGCAGCTTTGGAGTGAGCGGGGAGCTGTTTTTT. Translated: CASSFGVSGELFF. Based on the CDR3 plus reference TRBV7-7 and TRBJ2-2, the full variable domain is GAGVSQSPRYKVTKRGQDVTLRCDPISSHATLYWYQQALGQGPEFLTYFNYEAQPDKSGLPSDRFSAERPEGSISTLTIQRTEQRDSAMYRCASSFGVSGELFFGEGSRLTVL.

This clonotype showed up many times. The chain has TRBV15 and TRBJ1-6; D is unclear. V was pared by 0 bases and J by 11 bases, with 14 bases between. This CDR3 spans 15 amino acids. Looked up from germline, CDR1 is LNHNV and CDR2 is YYDKDF (reference sequence). The CDR3 loop is CATSRDRGGLTPLHF. CDR3 bases: TGTGCCACCAGCAGAGATCGAGGAGGACTCACACCCCTCCACTTT.

This clonotype was counted between two and nine times. This chain links TRBV5-1 with TRBJ2-5; 10 bases are shared with TRBD1. Germline trimming cut 9 bases from V and 4 bases from J; bases unmatched to any gene: 18. The CDR3 has 17 amino acids. In germline, CDR1 is SGHRS, CDR2 YFSETQ. The CDR3 DNA follows: TGCGCCACCCCACGAGGGGACAGGGGTGGGGCAGGAGAGACCCAGTACTTC. Amino acid sequence: CATPRGDRGGAGETQYF. Looking up the rest from reference TRBV5-1 and TRBJ2-5 gives the full variable domain: KAGVTQTPRYLIKTRGQQVTLSCSPISGHRSVSWYQQTPGQGLQFLFEYFSETQRNKGNFPGRFSGRQFSNSRSEMNVSTLELGDSALYLCATPRGDRGGAGETQYFGPGTRLLVL.

This clonotype was detected only a few times. CDR3 protein: CASSMSATYEQYF. CDR3 in DNA: TGTGCCAGCAGTATGTCGGCCACCTACGAGCAGTACTTC. V gene TRBV6-1 combines with J gene TRBJ2-7, with unresolved D. V was clipped by 5 bases and J by 2 bases, with 10 bases between them. Looked up from germline, CDR1 is MNHNS and CDR2 is SASEGT. The CDR3 loop spans 13 amino acids.

The genes are TRBV19 and TRBJ2-2, with no clear D. Per the germline V gene, CDR1 is LNHDA and CDR2 is SQIVND (reference sequence). The CDR3 is made up of 14 amino acids. Trimming left V 3 bases short and J 6 bases short, with 11 bases between. Here the CDR3 DNA reads TGTGCCAGTAGTATTAGGCGGAGCTCCGGGGAGCTGTTTTTT. Its protein product is CASSIRRSSGELFF.

The V and J genes are TRBV11-2 and TRBJ2-5; 8 nucleotides match TRBD1. With 1 base clipped from V and 1 base from J, the junction kept 5 bases outside the gene matches. From germline, CDR1 is SGHAT and CDR2 FQNNGV. This CDR3 contains 16 residues. The chain's CDR3 is CASSLARGRFQETQYF. In DNA form, the CDR3 reads TGTGCCAGCAGCTTAGCCAGGGGGCGCTTCCAAGAGACCCAGTACTTC. Drawing the rest from reference TRBV11-2 and TRBJ2-5, the complete variable domain is EAGVAQSPRYKIIEKRQSVAFWCNPISGHATLYWYQQILGQGPKLLIQFQNNGVVDDSQLPKDRFSAERLKGVDSTLKIQPAKLEDSAVYLCASSLARGRFQETQYFGPGTRLLVL.

J is TRBJ1-5 and V is TRBV6-2 or TRBV6-3, with 10 bases fitting TRBD1. The CDR3 runs to 16 residues. Trimming at V came to 0 bases and at J to 7 bases, leaving 6 bases not matched to a gene. Germline V gene lookup returns CDR1 MNHEY and CDR2 SVGEGT. CDR3 bases: TGTGCCAGCAGTTACTCCCGGGACAGGGGCGGACAGCCCCAGCATTTT. This encodes CASSYSRDRGGQPQHF.

This chain links TRBV18 with TRBJ2-5; 9 nucleotides agree with TRBD1. Germline-derived CDR1 and CDR2 are KGHSH and LQKENI. Germline trimming cut 2 bases from V and 5 bases from J; bases unmatched to any gene: 6. The CDR3 loop spans 15 amino acids. The CDR3 here is CASSPGTGSAETQYF. The CDR3 coding sequence is TGTGCCAGCTCACCAGGGACAGGGAGTGCGGAGACCCAGTACTTC.

This clonotype was recorded at least ten times. This chain links TRBV20-1 with TRBJ1-4; 7 bases are a match to TRBD1. Germline V CDR1 and CDR2: DFQATT, SNEGSKA (reference sequence). The CDR3 spans 13 residues. V lost 5 bases and J lost 4; bases outside the gene matches: 4. CDR3 protein: CSARTGDNEKLFF. CDR3 nucleotide sequence: TGCAGTGCTCGGACAGGAGATAATGAAAAACTGTTTTTT.

This sequence joins TRBV7-8 and TRBJ2-5; D gene uncertain. This CDR3 is 15 amino acids long. Germline V CDR1 and CDR2: SGHVS, FQNEAQ. V lost 6 bases, J lost 5 bases, and 19 bases lay in between. This CDR3 reads CASSWKGRSEETQYF. The CDR3 DNA reads as TGTGCCAGCAGTTGGAAGGGCAGGAGTGAGGAGACCCAGTACTTC.

The chain combines TRBV9 with TRBJ2-1; D gene uncertain. V was cut by 3 bases and J by 2 bases, with 9 bases left in between. The CDR3 sequence is 14 residues long. Germline V CDR1 and CDR2: SGDLS, YYNGEE. The CDR3 region is CASSARQAYNEQFF. CDR3 nucleotides: TGTGCCAGCAGCGCCCGACAAGCCTACAATGAGCAGTTCTTC.

Points on this clonotype: Sequence at one end of the junction differs from germline and may be a read error. The genes are TRBV29-1 and TRBJ2-1; possible D gene TRBD1, 5 bases. Germline V gives CDR1 SQVTM, CDR2 ANQGSEA. This CDR3 region has 12 residues. The DNA for the CDR3 is TGCAGCGTCCACTTGGACATCTTCGTAGTGGTCTTC. Translation: CSVHLDIFVVVF.

In this sample, this clonotype turned up a few times. The genes are TRBV15 and TRBJ1-1; 7 bases align to TRBD1. V dropped 0 bases and J dropped 0; count of bases not matched to a gene: 16. This CDR3 is built from 20 residues. The germline V gene has CDR1 LNHNV and CDR2 YYDKDF (reference sequence). The CDR3 protein is CATSRDGQGGLGLMNTEAFF. CDR3 bases: TGTGCCACCAGCAGAGATGGGCAGGGGGGATTGGGTTTGATGAACACTGAAGCTTTCTTT.

The rearrangement uses TRBV12-3 or TRBV12-4 and TRBJ2-2; the D gene is possibly TRBD1 (6 bases). Deletions cut 6 bases from V and 4 bases from J, with 18 bases between. The CDR3 consists of 16 residues. Here the CDR3 DNA reads TGTGCCAGCAGGCCCACCAAACAGGGCCCCACCGGGGAGCTGTTTTTT. Its translation: CASRPTKQGPTGELFF.

The V gene is TRBV7-9, the J gene TRBJ1-1, with D perhaps TRBD1 (5 bases). CDR3 length: 16 amino acids. Trimming cost V 5 bases and J 4 bases, with 20 bases left between them. CDR1 is SEHNR and CDR2 is FQNEAQ in the germline V gene (reference sequence). The CDR3, as DNA: TGTGCCAGCAGCCCCGACGGAACCCCGGGGGGCACTGAAGCTTTCTTT. Translating it yields CASSPDGTPGGTEAFF.

This clonotype was seen more than once but under ten times. The rearrangement links TRBV2 to TRBJ1-1, with TRBD1 matching over 8 bases. The CDR3 sequence is 12 residues long. Germline V gene lookup returns CDR1 SNHLY and CDR2 FYNNEI. The ends lost 8 bases at V and 3 bases at J; junction bases unmatched: 2. The CDR3 coding sequence is TGTGCCAGCGGACAGGGTGACACTGAAGCTTTCTTT. It encodes CASGQGDTEAFF.

This clonotype has a count of ten or more. The chain recombines TRBV20-1 with TRBJ2-3; no firm D call. This CDR3 has 13 residues. From germline, CDR1 is DFQATT and CDR2 SNEGSKA (reference sequence). Trimming removed 3 bases at V and 0 bases at J, with 7 bases between. The CDR3 sequence is CSASESSTDTQYF. The CDR3 DNA reads TGCAGTGCTAGCGAATCTAGCACAGATACGCAGTATTTT.

This clonotype was seen many times. The rearrangement joins TRBV7-9 to TRBJ1-4, with TRBD1 matching over 9 bases. The length of the CDR3 is 15 residues. Germline V gives CDR1 SEHNR, CDR2 FQNEAQ (reference sequence). V lost 5 bases, J lost 8 bases, and 9 bases stayed unmatched. CDR3 DNA: TGTGCCAGCAGCCGCGCCGGGACAGGGAGGGAAAAACTGTTTTTT. Protein product: CASSRAGTGREKLFF.